The 16 T cell receptor beta chains given below trace back to one sample, sequenced in a study of blood T cell repertoires in COVID-19. Sequencing used immunoSEQ multiplex PCR; TCRdb keeps in-frame clones, though not all of them. The table shows around 92,000 clones, with roughly 84% occurring only once. Sequenced sample: peripheral blood. The receptors were gathered from an older woman in a cohort sampled during active or convalescent COVID-19.

The rearrangement links TRBV6-6 to TRBJ2-7; 7 nucleotides align to TRBD2. Looked up from germline, CDR1 is MNHNY and CDR2 is SVGAGI (reference sequence). The length of the CDR3 is 13 residues. V gave up 0 bases and J gave up 7 bases; unmatched junction bases: 3. DNA for the CDR3: TGTGCCAGCAGTTACTCGCGGGAGAAAGAGCAGTACTTC. Encoded protein: CASSYSREKEQYF.

This clone was observed once. The chain links TRBV5-5 to TRBJ2-1, with D tentatively TRBD1 (7 bases). The V end lost 2 bases, the J end lost 7 bases, and 13 bases lay between the germline ends. Germline V gene lookup returns CDR1 SGHKS and CDR2 YYEKEE (reference sequence). The CDR3 extends over 14 amino acids. CDR3 sequence: CASSFLTGRNEQFF. CDR3 in DNA: TGTGCCAGCAGCTTCTTGACAGGGAGGAATGAGCAGTTCTTC.

CDR3 sequence reads: CASSWRTGVGFGYTF. Here the CDR3 DNA reads TGTGCCAGCAGTTGGCGGACAGGGGTCGGCTTTGGCTACACCTTC. The chain is built from TRBV28 and TRBJ1-2; 9 nucleotides agree with TRBD1. This CDR3 is 15 amino acids long. Germline-derived CDR1 and CDR2 are MDHEN and SYDVKM. V shed 4 bases, J shed 7 bases, and the junction held 10 bases outside the gene matches.

The genes are TRBV29-1 and TRBJ1-2, with D possibly TRBD1 on 6 matching bases. Trimming left V 4 bases short and J 8 bases short, with 14 bases between. CDR1 and CDR2 from the germline V gene are SQVTM and ANQGSEA. This CDR3 comprises 12 residues. The CDR3 loop reads CSVVSGGRGYTF. CDR3 nucleotides: TGCAGCGTTGTATCGGGGGGCAGGGGCTACACCTTC.

This chain connects TRBV11-3 to TRBJ2-1, with 7 nucleotides matching TRBD2. V was pared by 4 bases and J by 6 bases, with 3 bases of the junction left unmatched. The CDR3 runs to 13 residues. Per germline, CDR1 SGHNT and CDR2 YENEEA. The CDR3 protein is CASSSGTTNEQFF. DNA for the CDR3: TGTGCCAGCAGCTCGGGGACTACCAATGAGCAGTTCTTC.

The V and J genes are TRBV9 and TRBJ1-5; 8 bases map to TRBD1. The CDR3 loop spans 15 amino acids. After removal of 3 bases from V and 3 bases from J, the junction contained 5 bases not matched to a gene. Germline V gene lookup returns CDR1 SGDLS and CDR2 YYNGEE. CDR3 residues: CASSGTGLFNQPQHF. The CDR3 DNA reads as TGTGCCAGCAGCGGGACAGGGCTATTCAATCAGCCCCAGCATTTT.

The genes are TRBV19 and TRBJ1-5, with D tentatively TRBD1 (6 bases). V lost 5 bases and J lost 2, with 13 bases in between. CDR1 is LNHDA, CDR2 SQIVND, per germline (reference sequence). The CDR3 has 15 amino acids. CDR3 nucleotides: TGTGCCAGTAGTTTTACAGGGCAGGGCAATCAGCCCCAGCATTTT. This gives the protein CASSFTGQGNQPQHF. Supplemented by reference TRBV19 and TRBJ1-5, the full variable domain reads DGGITQSPKYLFRKEGQNVTLSCEQNLNHDAMYWYRQDPGQGLRLIYYSQIVNDFQKGDIAEGYSVSREKKESFPLTVTSAQKNPTAFYLCASSFTGQGNQPQHFGDGTRLSIL.

The chain recombines TRBV25-1 with TRBJ1-6; 8 bases agree with TRBD1. The J segment lost 10 bases and the V segment lost 3 bases, leaving 8 bases of the junction unmatched. CDR1 is MGHDK and CDR2 is SYGVNS in the germline V gene. The CDR3 sequence is 15 residues long. In nucleotides, the CDR3 is TGTGCCAGCAGTGACAGGGGGCCCAACCGGTCACCCCTCCACTTT. Its protein product is CASSDRGPNRSPLHF.

CDR3 nucleotides: TGTGCCAGCAGTCCGGACAGGGTAAAGACGGATACGCAGTATTTT. The encoded protein is CASSPDRVKTDTQYF. V is TRBV6-5 and J is TRBJ2-3, with 8 nucleotides matching TRBD1. Looked up from germline, CDR1 is MNHEY and CDR2 is SVGAGI. Trimming at V came to 5 bases and at J to 6 bases, leaving 10 bases not matched to a gene. The CDR3 has 15 amino acids.

V and J are TRBV5-1 and TRBJ1-3; 8 nucleotides line up with TRBD1. The CDR3 covers 15 residues. V was pared by 0 bases and J by 6 bases, with 5 bases of the junction left unmatched. Germline V lookup: CDR1 SGHRS, CDR2 YFSETQ. The CDR3 is CASSLDVTGVNTIYF. CDR3 DNA: TGCGCCAGCAGCTTGGATGTGACAGGGGTAAACACCATATATTTT.

V usage is TRBV19 and J usage is TRBJ2-3; 9 positions agree with TRBD2. The germline V gene has CDR1 LNHDA and CDR2 SQIVND (reference sequence). The V segment lost 7 bases and the J segment 5 bases; nucleotides outside the gene matches: 7. The CDR3 contains 14 residues. CDR3 residues: CASTAGGAGDTQYF. In DNA form, the CDR3 reads TGTGCCAGTACCGCGGGGGGGGCGGGAGATACGCAGTATTTT.

The CDR3 DNA follows: TGTGCCAGCAGGGCAGGGCGCACAGATACGCAGTATTTT. This sequence encodes CASRAGRTDTQYF. The V and J genes are TRBV2 and TRBJ2-3, with D perhaps TRBD1 (5 bases). The CDR3 runs to 13 residues. Germline-derived CDR1 and CDR2 are SNHLY and FYNNEI. The V end lost 6 bases, the J end lost 1 base, and 8 bases lay between the germline ends.

This chain uses TRBV6-5 with TRBJ1-6; the D is unclear. The CDR3 consists of 13 residues. CDR1 and CDR2 (germline): MNHEY, SVGAGI. Trimming removed 2 bases from V and 8 bases from J, with 7 bases in between. CDR3 DNA: TGTGCCAGCAGTTACAGGGAGGATTCACCCCTCCACTTT. It is translated as CASSYREDSPLHF.

A single count supports this clone. The chain links TRBV9 to TRBJ2-3, with 13 bases lining up with TRBD2. Trimming took 0 bases from V and 6 from J; bases not matched to a gene: 16. Per germline, CDR1 SGDLS and CDR2 YYNGEE. This CDR3 comprises 20 residues. DNA of the CDR3: TGTGCCAGCAGCGTAGCCCCGCCGACTAGCGGGAGGTCGGGTATGGATACGCAGTATTTT. Translation gives CASSVAPPTSGRSGMDTQYF.

This clone was seen more than once but under ten times. The CDR3 DNA sequence: TGTGCCAGCACTCCTCTAAGGGACAGGGGATTGGGAAACACTGAAGCTTTCTTT. This encodes CASTPLRDRGLGNTEAFF. The chain couples TRBV2 to TRBJ1-1; 10 positions match TRBD1. V lost 7 bases, J lost 2 bases, and 16 bases stayed unmatched. CDR1 and CDR2 from the germline V gene are SNHLY and FYNNEI. The CDR3 contains 18 residues.

The J gene is TRBJ2-5, the V gene TRBV11-2, with 9 bases aligning to TRBD2. Germline lookup yields CDR1 SGHAT and CDR2 FQNNGV. Trimming removed 1 base from V and 5 bases from J; junction bases left unmatched: 8. CDR3 length: 16 amino acids. The CDR3 loop is CASSLGIAGVRETQYF. The DNA for the CDR3 is TGTGCCAGCAGCTTAGGCATAGCGGGAGTTCGGGAGACCCAGTACTTC.